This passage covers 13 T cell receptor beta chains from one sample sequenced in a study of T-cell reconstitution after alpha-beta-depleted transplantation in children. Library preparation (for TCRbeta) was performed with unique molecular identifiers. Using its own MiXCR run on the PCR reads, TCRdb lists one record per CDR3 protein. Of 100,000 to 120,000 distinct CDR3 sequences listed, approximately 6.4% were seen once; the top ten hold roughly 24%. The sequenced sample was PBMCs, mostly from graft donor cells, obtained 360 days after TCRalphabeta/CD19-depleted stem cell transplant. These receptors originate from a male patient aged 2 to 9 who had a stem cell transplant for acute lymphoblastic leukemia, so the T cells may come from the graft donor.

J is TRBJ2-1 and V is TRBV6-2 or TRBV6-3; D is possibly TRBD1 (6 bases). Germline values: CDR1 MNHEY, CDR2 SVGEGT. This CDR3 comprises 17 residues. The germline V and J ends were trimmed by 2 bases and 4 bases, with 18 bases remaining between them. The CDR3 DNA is TGTGCCAGCAGTTACCTTAAGACAGGTCGCTCATACAATGAGCAGTTCTTC. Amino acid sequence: CASSYLKTGRSYNEQFF.

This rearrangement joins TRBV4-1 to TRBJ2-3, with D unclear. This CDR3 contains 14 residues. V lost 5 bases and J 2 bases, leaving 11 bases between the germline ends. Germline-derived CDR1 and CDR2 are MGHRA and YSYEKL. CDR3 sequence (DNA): TGCGCCAGCAGCTACGGACCCTACACAGATACGCAGTATTTT. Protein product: CASSYGPYTDTQYF.

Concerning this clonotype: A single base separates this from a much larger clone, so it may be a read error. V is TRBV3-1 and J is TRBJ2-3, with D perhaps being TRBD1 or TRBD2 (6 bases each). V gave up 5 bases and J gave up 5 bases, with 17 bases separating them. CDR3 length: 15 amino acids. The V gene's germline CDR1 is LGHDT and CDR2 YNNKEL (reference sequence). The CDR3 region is CASSWGASREDTQYF. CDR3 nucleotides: TGTGCCAGCAGCTGGGGGGCTAGCAGGGAAGATACGCAGTATTTT.

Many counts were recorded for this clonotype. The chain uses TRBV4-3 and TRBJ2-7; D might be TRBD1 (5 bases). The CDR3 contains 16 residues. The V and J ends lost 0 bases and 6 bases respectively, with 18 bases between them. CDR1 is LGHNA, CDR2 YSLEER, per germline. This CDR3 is CASSQDSGRVDTEQYF. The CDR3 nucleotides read TGCGCCAGCAGCCAAGATTCGGGCAGGGTTGATACCGAGCAGTACTTC.

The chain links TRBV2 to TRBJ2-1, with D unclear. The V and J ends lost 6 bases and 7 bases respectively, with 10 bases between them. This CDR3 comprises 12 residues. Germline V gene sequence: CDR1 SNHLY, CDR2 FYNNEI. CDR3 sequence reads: CASRGKRNEQFF. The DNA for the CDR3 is TGTGCCAGCAGGGGTAAAAGGAATGAGCAGTTCTTC.

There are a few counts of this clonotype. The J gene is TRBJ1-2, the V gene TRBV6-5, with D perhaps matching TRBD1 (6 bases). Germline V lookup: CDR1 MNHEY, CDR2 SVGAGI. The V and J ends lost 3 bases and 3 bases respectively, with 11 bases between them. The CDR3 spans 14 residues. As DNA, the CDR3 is TGTGCCAGCAGTTATCAAAGGACAGACTATGGCTACACCTTC. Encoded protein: CASSYQRTDYGYTF.

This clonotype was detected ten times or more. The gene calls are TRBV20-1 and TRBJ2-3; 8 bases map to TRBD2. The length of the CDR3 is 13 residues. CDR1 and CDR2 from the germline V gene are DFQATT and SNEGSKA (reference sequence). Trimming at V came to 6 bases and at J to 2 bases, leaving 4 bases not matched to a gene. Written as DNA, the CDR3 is TGCAGTGCCGAGCGGGGGTTCACAGATACGCAGTATTTT. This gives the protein CSAERGFTDTQYF.

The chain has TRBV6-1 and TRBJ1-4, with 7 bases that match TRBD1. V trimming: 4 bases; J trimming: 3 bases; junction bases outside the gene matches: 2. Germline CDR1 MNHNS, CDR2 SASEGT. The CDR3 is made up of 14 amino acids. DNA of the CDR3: TGTGCCAGCAGTGCGGGGACAGCTAATGAAAAACTGTTTTTT. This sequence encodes CASSAGTANEKLFF.

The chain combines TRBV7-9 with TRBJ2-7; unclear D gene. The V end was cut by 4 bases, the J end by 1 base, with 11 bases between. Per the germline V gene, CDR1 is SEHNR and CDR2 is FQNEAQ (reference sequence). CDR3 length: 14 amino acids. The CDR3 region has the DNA TGTGCCAGCAGCTCCCCCCGCGGTTCCTACGAGCAGTACTTC. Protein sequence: CASSSPRGSYEQYF.

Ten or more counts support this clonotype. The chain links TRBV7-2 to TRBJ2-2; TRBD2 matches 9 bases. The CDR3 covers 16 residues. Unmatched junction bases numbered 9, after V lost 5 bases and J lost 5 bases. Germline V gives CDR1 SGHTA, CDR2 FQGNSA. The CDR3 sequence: CASSPREGLWTGELFF. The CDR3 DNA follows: TGTGCCAGCAGCCCGCGGGAGGGCCTTTGGACCGGGGAGCTGTTTTTT.

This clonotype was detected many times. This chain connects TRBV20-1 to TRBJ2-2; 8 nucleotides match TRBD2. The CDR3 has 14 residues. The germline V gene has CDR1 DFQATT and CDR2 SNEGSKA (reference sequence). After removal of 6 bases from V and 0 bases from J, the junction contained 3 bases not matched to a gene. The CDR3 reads CSAGLATNTGELFF. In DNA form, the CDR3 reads TGCAGTGCCGGACTAGCTACGAACACCGGGGAGCTGTTTTTT.

CDR3 amino acids: CASSQGQGPQETQYF. In DNA, the CDR3 is TGTGCCAGCAGCCAGGGACAGGGCCCGCAAGAGACCCAGTACTTC. The rearrangement uses TRBV3-1 and TRBJ2-5; 9 positions agree with TRBD1. Germline CDR1 reads LGHDT; CDR2 reads YNNKEL (reference sequence). V dropped 3 bases and J dropped 2; count of bases not matched to a gene: 4. This CDR3 spans 15 amino acids.

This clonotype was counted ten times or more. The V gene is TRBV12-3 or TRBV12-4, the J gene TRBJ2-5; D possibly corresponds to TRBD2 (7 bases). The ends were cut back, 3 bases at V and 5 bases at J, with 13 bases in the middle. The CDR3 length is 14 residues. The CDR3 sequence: CASSFGGARETQYF. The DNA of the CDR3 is TGTGCCAGCAGTTTTGGGGGGGCCCGGGAGACCCAGTACTTC.